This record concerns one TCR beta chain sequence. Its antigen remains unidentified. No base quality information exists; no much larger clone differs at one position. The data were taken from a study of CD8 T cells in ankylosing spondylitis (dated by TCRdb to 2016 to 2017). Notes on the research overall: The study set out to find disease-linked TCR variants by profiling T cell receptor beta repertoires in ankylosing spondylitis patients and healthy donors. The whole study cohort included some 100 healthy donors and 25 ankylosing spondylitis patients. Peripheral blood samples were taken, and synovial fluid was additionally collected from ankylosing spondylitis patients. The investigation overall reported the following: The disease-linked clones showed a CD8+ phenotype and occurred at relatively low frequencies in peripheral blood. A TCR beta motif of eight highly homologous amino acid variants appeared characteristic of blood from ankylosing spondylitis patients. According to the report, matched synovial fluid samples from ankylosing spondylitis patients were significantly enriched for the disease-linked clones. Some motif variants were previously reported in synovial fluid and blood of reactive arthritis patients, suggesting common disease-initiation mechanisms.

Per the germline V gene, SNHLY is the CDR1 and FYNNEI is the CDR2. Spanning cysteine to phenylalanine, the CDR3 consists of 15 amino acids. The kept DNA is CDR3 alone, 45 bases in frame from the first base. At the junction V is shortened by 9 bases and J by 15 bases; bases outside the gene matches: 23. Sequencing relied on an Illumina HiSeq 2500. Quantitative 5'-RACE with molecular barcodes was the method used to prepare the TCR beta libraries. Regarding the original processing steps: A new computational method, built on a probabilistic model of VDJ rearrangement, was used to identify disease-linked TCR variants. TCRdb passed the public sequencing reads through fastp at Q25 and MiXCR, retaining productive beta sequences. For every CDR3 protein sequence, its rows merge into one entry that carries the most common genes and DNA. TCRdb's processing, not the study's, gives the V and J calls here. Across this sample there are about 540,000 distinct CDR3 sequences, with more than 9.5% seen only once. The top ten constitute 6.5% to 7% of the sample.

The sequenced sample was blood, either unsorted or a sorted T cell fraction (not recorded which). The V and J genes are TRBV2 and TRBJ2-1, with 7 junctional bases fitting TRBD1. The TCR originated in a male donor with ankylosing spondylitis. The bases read TGTGCCAGGACGACAGGGCTAGCTCTTGGTTCGGGTGCGTTCTTC. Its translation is CARTTGLALGSGAFF.